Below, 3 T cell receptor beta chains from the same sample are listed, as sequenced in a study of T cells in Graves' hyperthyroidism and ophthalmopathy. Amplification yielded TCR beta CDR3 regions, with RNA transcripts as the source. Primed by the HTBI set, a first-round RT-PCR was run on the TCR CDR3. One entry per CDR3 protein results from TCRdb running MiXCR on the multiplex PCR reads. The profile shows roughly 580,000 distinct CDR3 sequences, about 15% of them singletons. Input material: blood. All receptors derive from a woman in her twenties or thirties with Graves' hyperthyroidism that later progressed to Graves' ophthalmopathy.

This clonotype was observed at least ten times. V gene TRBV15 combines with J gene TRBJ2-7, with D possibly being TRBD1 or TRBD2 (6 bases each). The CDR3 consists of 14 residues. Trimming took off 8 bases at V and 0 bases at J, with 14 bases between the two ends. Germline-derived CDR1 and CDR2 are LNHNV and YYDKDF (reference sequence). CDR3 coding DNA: TGTGCCACCTCTCGGGGGACATTCTCCTACGAGCAGTACTTC. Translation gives CATSRGTFSYEQYF.

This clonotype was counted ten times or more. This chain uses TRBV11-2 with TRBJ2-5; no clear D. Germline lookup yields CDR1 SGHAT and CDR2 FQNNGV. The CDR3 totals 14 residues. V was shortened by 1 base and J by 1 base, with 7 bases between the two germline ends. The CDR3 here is CASSLAHLQETQYF. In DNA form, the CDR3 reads TGTGCCAGCAGCTTAGCACATCTCCAAGAGACCCAGTACTTC.

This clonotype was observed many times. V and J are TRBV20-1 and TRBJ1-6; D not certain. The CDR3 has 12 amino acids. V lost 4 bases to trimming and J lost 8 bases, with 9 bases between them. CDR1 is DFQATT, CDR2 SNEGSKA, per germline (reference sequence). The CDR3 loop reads CSATSGDSPLHF. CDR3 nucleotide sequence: TGCAGTGCTACTTCAGGAGATTCACCCCTCCACTTT.